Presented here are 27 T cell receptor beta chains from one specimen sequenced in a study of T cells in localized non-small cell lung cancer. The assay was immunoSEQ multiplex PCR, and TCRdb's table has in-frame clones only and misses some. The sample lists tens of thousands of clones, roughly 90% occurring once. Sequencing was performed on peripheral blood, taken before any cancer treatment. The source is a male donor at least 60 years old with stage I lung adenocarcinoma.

Here the CDR3 DNA reads TGTGCCAGCAGTTTATTAGCGGGGGGAAACAATGAGCAGTTCTTC. Translating gives CASSLLAGGNNEQFF. V usage is TRBV28 and J usage is TRBJ2-1; 10 positions agree with TRBD2. The V gene end was trimmed by 1 base and the J gene end by 5 bases; junction bases not matched to a gene: 2. CDR1 MDHEN and CDR2 SYDVKM come from the germline V gene. The CDR3 has 15 amino acids.

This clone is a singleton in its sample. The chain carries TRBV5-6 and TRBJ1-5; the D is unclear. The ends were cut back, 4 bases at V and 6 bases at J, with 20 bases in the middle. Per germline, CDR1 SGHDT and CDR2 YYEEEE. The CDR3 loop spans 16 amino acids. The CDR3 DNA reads TGTGCCAGCAGCCTCTGGGAGGACCCGATCACTCAGCCCCAGCATTTT. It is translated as CASSLWEDPITQPQHF.

This chain's CDR3 is CASSPRGQGDGYTF. The DNA of the CDR3 is TGTGCCAGCAGCCCCCGAGGGCAGGGGGATGGCTACACCTTC. The V gene is TRBV6-6, the J gene TRBJ1-2; the match to TRBD1 covers 7 bases. The CDR3 runs to 14 residues. The germline gives CDR1 MNHNY, CDR2 SVGAGI (reference sequence). V lost 6 bases and J lost 6; bases outside the gene matches: 10.

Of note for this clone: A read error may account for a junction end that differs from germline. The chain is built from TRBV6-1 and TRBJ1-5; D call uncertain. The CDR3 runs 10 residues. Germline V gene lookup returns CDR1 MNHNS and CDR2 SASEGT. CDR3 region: CASSDGRPFF. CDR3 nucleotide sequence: TGTGCCAGCAGTGATGGACGTCCCTTTTTT.

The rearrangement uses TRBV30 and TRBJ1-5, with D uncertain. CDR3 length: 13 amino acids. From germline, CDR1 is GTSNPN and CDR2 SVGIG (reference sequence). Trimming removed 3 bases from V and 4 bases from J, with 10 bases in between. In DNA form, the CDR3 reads TGTGCCTGGAGCCCGGGCCCGAATCAGCCCCAGCATTTT. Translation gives CAWSPGPNQPQHF.

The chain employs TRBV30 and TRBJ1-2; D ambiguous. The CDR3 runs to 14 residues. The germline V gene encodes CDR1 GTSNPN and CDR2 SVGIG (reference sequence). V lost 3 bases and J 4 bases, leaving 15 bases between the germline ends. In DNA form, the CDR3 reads TGTGCCTGGAGGGGGTCAACATCGGGCTATGGCTACACCTTC. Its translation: CAWRGSTSGYGYTF.

CDR3 DNA sequence: TGTGCCAGCAGGCCCCCTAGCTCCTACAATGAGCAGTTCTTC. Residues: CASRPPSSYNEQFF. The chain employs TRBV7-2 and TRBJ2-1; D unclear. V was shortened by 6 bases and J by 0 bases, with 9 bases between the two germline ends. The germline V gene encodes CDR1 SGHTA and CDR2 FQGNSA. This CDR3 has 14 amino acids.

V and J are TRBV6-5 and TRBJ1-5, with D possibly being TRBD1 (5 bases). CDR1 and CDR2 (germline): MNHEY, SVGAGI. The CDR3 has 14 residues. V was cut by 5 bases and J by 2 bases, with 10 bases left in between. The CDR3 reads CASSQGSGNQPQHF. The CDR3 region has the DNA TGTGCCAGCAGTCAGGGATCTGGCAATCAGCCCCAGCATTTT.

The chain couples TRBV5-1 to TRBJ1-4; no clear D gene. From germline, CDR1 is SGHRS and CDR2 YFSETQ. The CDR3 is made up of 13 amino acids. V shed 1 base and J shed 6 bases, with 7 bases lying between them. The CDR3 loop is CASSLQIDEKLFF. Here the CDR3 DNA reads TGCGCCAGCAGCTTGCAGATAGATGAAAAACTGTTTTTT.

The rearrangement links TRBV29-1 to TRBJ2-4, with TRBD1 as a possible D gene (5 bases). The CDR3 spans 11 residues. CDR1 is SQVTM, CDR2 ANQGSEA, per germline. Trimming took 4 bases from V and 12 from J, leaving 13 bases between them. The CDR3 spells CSVGSGPAQYF. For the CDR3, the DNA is TGCAGCGTTGGTTCAGGGCCTGCTCAGTACTTC.

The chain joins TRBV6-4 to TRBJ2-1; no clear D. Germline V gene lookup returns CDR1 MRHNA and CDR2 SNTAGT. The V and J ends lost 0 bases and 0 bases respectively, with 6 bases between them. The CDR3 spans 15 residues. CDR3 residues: CASSDSAGSYNEQFF. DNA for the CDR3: TGTGCCAGCAGTGACTCTGCCGGCTCCTACAATGAGCAGTTCTTC.

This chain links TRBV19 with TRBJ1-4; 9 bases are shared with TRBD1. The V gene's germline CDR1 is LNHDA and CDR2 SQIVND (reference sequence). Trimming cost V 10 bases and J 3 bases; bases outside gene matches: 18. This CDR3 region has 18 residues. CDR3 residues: CAIGGGTGPVAANEKLFF. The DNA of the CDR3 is TGTGCCATTGGAGGTGGGACAGGGCCCGTTGCAGCTAATGAAAAACTGTTTTTT.

DNA of the CDR3: TGTGCCAGCAGCTATTCGGGACTTAACACCGGGGAGCTGTTTTTT. Residues: CASSYSGLNTGELFF. This sequence joins TRBV7-3 and TRBJ2-2, with TRBD2 as a possible D gene (6 bases). The V and J ends lost 4 bases and 2 bases respectively, with 11 bases between them. CDR1 is SGHTA, CDR2 FQGTGA, per germline. The CDR3 is 15 amino acids.

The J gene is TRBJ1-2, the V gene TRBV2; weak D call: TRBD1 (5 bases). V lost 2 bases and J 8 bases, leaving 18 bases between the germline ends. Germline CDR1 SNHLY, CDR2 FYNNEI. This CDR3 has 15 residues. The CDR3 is CASSESGRGLGGYTF. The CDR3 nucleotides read TGTGCCAGCAGTGAATCTGGTAGGGGTCTGGGCGGCTACACCTTC.

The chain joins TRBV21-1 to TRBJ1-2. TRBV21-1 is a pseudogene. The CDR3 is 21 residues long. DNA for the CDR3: TGTGCCAGCAGCTCCCGTAAACCCCGGGGACGGGGAGGGGGGCCTAACTATGGCTACACCTTC. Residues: CASSSRKPRGRGGGPNYGYTF.

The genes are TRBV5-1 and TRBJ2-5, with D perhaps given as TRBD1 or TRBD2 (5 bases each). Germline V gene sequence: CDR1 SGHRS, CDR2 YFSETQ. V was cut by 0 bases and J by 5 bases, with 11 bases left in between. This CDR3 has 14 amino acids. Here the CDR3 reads CASSLAVGTETQYF. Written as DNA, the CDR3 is TGCGCCAGCAGCTTGGCCGTCGGGACCGAGACCCAGTACTTC.

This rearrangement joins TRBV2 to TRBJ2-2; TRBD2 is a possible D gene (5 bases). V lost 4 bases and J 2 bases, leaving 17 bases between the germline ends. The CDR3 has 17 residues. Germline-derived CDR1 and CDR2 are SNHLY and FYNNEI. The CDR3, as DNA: TGTGCCAGCAGTGCTGGATCTAGCCGTCTAAACACCGGGGAGCTGTTTTTT. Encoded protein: CASSAGSSRLNTGELFF.

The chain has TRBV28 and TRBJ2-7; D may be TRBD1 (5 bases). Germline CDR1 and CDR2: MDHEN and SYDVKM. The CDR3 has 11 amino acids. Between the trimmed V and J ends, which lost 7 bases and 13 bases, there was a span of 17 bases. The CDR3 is CASTQIGVTYF. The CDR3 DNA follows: TGTGCCAGCACCCAAATAGGGGTTACCTACTTC.

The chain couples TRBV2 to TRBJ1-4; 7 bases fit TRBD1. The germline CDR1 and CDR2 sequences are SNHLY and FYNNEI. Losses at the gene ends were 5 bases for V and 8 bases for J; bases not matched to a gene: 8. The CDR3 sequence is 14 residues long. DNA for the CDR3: TGTGCCAGCAGTTCCCGACAGGGACCCGAAAAACTGTTTTTT. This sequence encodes CASSSRQGPEKLFF.

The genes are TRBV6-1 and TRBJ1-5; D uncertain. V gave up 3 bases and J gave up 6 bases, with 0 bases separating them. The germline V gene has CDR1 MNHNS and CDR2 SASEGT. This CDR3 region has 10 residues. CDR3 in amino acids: CASSDQPQHF. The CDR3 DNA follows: TGTGCCAGCAGTGATCAGCCCCAGCATTTT.

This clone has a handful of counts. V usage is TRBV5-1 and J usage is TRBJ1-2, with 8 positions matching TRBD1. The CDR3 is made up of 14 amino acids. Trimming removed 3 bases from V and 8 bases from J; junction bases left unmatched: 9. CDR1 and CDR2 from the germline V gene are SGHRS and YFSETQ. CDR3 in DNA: TGCGCCAGCAGCTACGGACAGGGATCGGACGGCTACACCTTC. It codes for CASSYGQGSDGYTF.

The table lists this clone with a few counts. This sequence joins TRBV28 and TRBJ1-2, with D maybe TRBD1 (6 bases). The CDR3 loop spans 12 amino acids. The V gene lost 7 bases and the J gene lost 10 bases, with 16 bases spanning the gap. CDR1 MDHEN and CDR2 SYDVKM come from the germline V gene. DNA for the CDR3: TGTGCCAGCAATCCCCCCAGGGGAGCCTACACCTTC. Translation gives CASNPPRGAYTF.

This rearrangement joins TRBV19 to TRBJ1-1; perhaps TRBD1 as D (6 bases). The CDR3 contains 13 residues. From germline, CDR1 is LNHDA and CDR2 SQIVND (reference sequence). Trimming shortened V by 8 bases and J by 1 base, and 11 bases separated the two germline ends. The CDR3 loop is CASEYRANTEAFF. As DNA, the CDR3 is TGTGCCAGTGAGTACAGGGCGAACACTGAAGCTTTCTTT. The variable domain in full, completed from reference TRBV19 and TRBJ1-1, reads DGGITQSPKYLFRKEGQNVTLSCEQNLNHDAMYWYRQDPGQGLRLIYYSQIVNDFQKGDIAEGYSVSREKKESFPLTVTSAQKNPTAFYLCASEYRANTEAFFGQGTRLTVV.

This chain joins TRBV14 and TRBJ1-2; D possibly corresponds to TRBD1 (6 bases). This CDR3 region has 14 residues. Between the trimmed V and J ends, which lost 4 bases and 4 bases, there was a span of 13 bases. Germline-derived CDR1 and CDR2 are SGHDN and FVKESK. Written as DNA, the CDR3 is TGTGCCAGCAGCCGAGGGGGGATGACCTATGGCTACACCTTC. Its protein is CASSRGGMTYGYTF.

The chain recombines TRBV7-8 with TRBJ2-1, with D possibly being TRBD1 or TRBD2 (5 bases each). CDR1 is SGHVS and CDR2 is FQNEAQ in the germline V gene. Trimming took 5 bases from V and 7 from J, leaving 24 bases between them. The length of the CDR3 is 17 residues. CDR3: CASSAWGSPPGGNEQFF. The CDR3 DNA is TGTGCCAGCAGCGCCTGGGGTAGCCCCCCTGGGGGTAATGAGCAGTTCTTC.

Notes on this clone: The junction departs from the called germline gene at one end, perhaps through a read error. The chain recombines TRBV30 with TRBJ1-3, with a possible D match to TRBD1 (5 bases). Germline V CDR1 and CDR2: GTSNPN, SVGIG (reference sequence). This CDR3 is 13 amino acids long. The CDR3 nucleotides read TGTGCCTGGAGTGAGGGGTCTGAAAACACCATATATTTT. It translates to CAWSEGSENTIYF. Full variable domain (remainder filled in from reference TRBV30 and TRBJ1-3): SQTIHQWPATLVQPVGSPLSLECTVEGTSNPNLYWYRQAAGRGLQLLFYSVGIGQISSEVPQNLSASRPQDRQFILSSKKLLLSDSGFYLCAWSEGSENTIYFGEGSWLTVV.

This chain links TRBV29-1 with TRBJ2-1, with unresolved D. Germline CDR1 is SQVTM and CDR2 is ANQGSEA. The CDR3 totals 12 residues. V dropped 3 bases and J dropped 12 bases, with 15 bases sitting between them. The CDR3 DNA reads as TGCAGCGTTGACTGGGCAGCATGGGGGCAGTTCTTC. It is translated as CSVDWAAWGQFF.